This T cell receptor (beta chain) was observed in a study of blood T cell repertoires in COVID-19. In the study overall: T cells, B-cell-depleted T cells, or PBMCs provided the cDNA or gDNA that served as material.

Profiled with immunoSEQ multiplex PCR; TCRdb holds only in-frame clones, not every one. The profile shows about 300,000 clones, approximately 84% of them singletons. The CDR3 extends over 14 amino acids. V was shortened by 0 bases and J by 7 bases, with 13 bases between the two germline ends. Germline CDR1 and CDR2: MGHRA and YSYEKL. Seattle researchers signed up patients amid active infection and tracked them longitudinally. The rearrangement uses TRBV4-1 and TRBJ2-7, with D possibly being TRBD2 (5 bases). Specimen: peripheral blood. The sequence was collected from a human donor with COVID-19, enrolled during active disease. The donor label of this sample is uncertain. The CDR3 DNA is TGCGCCAGCAGCCAAGAGGTTGTGACGGGGGAGCAGTACTTC. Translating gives CASSQEVVTGEQYF.